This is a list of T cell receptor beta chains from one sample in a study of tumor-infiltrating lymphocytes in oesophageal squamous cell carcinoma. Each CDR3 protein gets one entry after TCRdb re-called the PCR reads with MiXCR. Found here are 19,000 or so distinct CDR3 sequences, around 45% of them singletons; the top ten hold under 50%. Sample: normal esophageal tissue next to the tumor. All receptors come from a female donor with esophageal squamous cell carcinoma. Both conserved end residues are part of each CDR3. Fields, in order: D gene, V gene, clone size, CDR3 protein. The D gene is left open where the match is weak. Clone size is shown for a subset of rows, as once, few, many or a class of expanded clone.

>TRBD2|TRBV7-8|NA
CASSLDSGSAETQYF
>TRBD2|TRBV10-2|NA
CASADVLAAGREQYF
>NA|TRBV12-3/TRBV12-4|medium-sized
CASSGGLFNEQFF
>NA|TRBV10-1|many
CASSEVQGQGYTF
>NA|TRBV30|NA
CAWSGSGNEQFF
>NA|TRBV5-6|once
CASSLGMGVIQETQYF
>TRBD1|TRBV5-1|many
CASSFTGVRTDTQYF
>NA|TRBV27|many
CASSPSRTGTYEQYF
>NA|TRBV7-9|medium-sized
CASSEGHRNEKLFF
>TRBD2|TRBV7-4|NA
CATSLTSGSTDTQYF
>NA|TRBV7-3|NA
CASSFQGLPNEQFF
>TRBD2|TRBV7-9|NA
CASSLAGVPEHFF
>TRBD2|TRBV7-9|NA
CASSLLDAAGGYEQYF
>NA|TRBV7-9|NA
CASSADRSFETQYF
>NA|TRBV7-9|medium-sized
CASSLGGGTRAFF
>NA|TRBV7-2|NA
CASSLQWNTEAFF
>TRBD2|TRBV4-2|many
CASSQGGAGGAGELFF
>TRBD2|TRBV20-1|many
CSADPSGGWPNEQFF
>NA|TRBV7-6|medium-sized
CASSPARGHTYEQYF
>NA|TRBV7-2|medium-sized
CASSPLQGSYNEQFF
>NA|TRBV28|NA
CASSLTGVSNQPQHF
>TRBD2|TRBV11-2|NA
CASSVTSGGGNTQYF
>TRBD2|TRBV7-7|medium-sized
CASSWGLAGGETQYF
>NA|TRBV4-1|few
CASSQAGGAWETQYF
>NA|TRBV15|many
CATTRGGWSNQPQHF
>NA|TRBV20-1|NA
CSAQGGPQETQYF
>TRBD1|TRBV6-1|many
CASTTLGTGGVGYTF
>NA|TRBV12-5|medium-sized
CASGLVPGHGDTQYF
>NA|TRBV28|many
CASGPILQGYTEAFF
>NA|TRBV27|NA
CASSPREGLNYGYTF
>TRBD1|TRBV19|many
CASSVAGTGRYEQYF
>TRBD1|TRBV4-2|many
CASSQDGTGPNTEAFF
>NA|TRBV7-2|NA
CASSLGDGNYGYTF
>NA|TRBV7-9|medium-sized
CASSLQTYEQFF
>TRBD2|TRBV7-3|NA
CASSSSGTTNEQFF
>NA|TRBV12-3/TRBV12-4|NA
CASRADIHEQYF
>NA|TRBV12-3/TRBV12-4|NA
CASSLGSTSNEQYF
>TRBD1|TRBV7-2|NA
CASSLQDRENSPLHF
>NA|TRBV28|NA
CASSWVTEAFF
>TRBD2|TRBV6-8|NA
CASSRPSGRANEQFF
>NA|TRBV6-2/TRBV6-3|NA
CASTLKGSSYEQYF
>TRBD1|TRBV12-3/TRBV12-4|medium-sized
CASSLGDSSYNEQFF
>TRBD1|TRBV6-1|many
CASSEADRFTDTQYF
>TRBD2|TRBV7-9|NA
CASSLYGLAGPEGGNEQFF
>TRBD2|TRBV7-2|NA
CASSLGAGVRSYEQYF
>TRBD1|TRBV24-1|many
CATSDSPGQGGKLFF
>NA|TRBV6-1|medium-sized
CASSPGLGNEQFF
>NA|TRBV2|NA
CASSGGKAKNIQYF